This T cell receptor beta chain was retrieved from a study of cytotoxic CD8 clonotypes in ibrutinib-treated CLL. Overall study: Averaging across samples gave around 260,000 productive templates and more than 80,000 productive rearrangements.

TCRdb's table, derived via immunoSEQ multiplex PCR, lists solely in-frame clones and lacks some. The sample includes more than 110,000 clones, over 75% seen only once; the top ten take roughly 7.2%. Cryopreserved PBMCs provided 1.5 to 2 micrograms of genomic DNA for the TCR beta libraries. Germline CDR1 is MGHRA and CDR2 is YSYEKL. The CDR3 consists of 17 residues. With 4 bases clipped from V and 15 bases from J, the junction kept 15 bases outside the gene matches. As regards this clone: Its antigen is not identified.

Study results and limitations: Shared public clonotypes were rare, and on treatment they either got smaller or stayed the same. Clonality increased with ibrutinib response but returned toward baseline at progression.

V usage is TRBV4-1 and J usage is TRBJ2-1, with 16 bases identical to TRBD2. Material: PBMCs, obtained after 36 months of ibrutinib treatment. The sequence was collected from a human donor with chronic lymphocytic leukemia. The CDR3 spells CASSRAEGLAGGPSGFF. The CDR3 DNA follows: TGCGCCAGCAGCCGCGCCGAGGGACTAGCGGGGGGGCCCTCAGGGTTCTTC.